The present entry profiles one TCR beta chain with its context. Its antigen is still unknown. Profiling relied on immunoSEQ multiplex PCR, and the TCRdb table lists in-frame clones only, not all of them. There are under 100,000 clones in the sample; over 80% occur only once, and over 1.5% lies in the top ten. Deletions cut 6 bases from V and 7 bases from J, with 16 bases between. The CDR3 has 14 amino acids. Looked up from germline, CDR1 is KGHSH and CDR2 is LQKENI. These data belong to a study of siplizumab effects on memory and regulatory T cells. Findings and limits, study-wide: There were only a minor fraction of alloreactive clones that mapped to unstimulated subsets.

The chain employs TRBV18 and TRBJ2-1; D is unresolved. The receptor was derived from a human donor in good health. Source material: Tregs sorted from blood. CDR3 nucleotide sequence: TGTGCCAGCTCCCGAAATCTAGGGCTAAATGAGCAGTTCTTC. Translation: CASSRNLGLNEQFF.